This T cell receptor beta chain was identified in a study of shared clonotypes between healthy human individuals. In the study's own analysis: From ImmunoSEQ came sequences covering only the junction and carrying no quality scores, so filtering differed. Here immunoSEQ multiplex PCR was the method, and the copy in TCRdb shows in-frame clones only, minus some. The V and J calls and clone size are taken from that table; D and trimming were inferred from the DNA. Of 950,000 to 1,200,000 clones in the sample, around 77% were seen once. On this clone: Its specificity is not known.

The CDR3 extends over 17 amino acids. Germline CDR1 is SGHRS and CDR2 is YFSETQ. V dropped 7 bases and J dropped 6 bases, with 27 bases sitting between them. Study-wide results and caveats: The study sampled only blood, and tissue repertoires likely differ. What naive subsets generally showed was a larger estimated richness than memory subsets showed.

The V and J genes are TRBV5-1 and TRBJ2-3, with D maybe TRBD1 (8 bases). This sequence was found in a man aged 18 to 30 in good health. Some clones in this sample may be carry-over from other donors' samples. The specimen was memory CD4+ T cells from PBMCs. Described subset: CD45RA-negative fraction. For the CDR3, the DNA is TGCGCCAGCCGACAGGGGTTCCAGCGGGAAACAGGGGATACGCAGTATTTT. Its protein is CASRQGFQRETGDTQYF.